The next 4 T cell receptor beta chains were all read from a single sample in a study of T-cell memory formation after mild COVID-19. TCRdb itself ran the 5' RACE reads through MiXCR, one entry per CDR3 protein. The sample has under 300,000 distinct CDR3 sequences; 9.4% are singletons. The specimen was PBMCs or a T cell subset sorted from them (not recorded which). These receptor sequences come from a man younger than 35 who had mild COVID-19 (a few samples of this study predate the infection). Cell type and time point are not known.

The chain couples TRBV5-6 to TRBJ2-2; TRBD1 aligns across 8 bases. The V gene end was trimmed by 2 bases and the J gene end by 4 bases; junction bases not matched to a gene: 4. Germline V CDR1 and CDR2: SGHDT, YYEEEE. The CDR3 is made up of 15 amino acids. CDR3 loop: CASSFLTGGTGELFF. The CDR3 DNA reads as TGTGCCAGCAGCTTCCTTACAGGGGGCACCGGGGAGCTGTTTTTT.

This clonotype was counted many times. The chain links TRBV7-9 to TRBJ2-5; 13 nucleotides line up with TRBD2. The germline CDR1 and CDR2 sequences are SEHNR and FQNEAQ (reference sequence). CDR3 length: 19 residues. J gave up 9 bases and V 5 bases, and 21 bases lay outside the gene matches. CDR3 DNA sequence: TGTGCCAGCAGCCCCACCCTCTCCGGGACTAGCGGGACAAGGGGGGCCCAGTACTTC. This codes for CASSPTLSGTSGTRGAQYF.

The gene calls are TRBV7-9 and TRBJ1-3; D not certain. The CDR3 extends over 16 amino acids. V lost 0 bases, J lost 0 bases, and 9 bases lay in between. Germline CDR1 SEHNR, CDR2 FQNEAQ (reference sequence). CDR3 DNA: TGTGCCAGCAGCTTAGCCGACGGATTCTCTGGAAACACCATATATTTT. Protein product: CASSLADGFSGNTIYF.

J is TRBJ2-3 and V is TRBV20-1, with D hard to call. The germline CDR1 and CDR2 sequences are DFQATT and SNEGSKA (reference sequence). The length of the CDR3 is 15 residues. Trimming removed 4 bases from V and 2 bases from J, with 16 bases in between. The CDR3: CSATYRDKNTDTQYF. In nucleotides, the CDR3 is TGCAGTGCTACCTATCGAGACAAGAACACAGATACGCAGTATTTT.